The clone carrying this T cell receptor (beta chain) was counted a few times. Its specificity is unknown. These data are taken from a study of identical twins. Trimming stripped 8 bases from V and 6 bases from J, with 20 bases between. The germline gives CDR1 MNHEY, CDR2 SVGEGT. CDR3 length: 14 residues. TCRdb recomputed calls from the 5' RACE reads with MiXCR, one row per CDR3 protein. This repertoire shows a few hundred thousand distinct CDR3 sequences, more than 9% found once; its top ten account for approximately 3%. Findings and limits, study-wide: Beta out-of-frame twin sharing showed a weaker excess. For zero-insertion analyses, partial confounding could come from invariant MAIT and iNKT cells.

These same data were also listed under a study on yellow fever vaccine responses in identical twins.

This chain connects TRBV6-2 or TRBV6-3 to TRBJ2-7, with unresolved D. Material for sequencing was PBMCs. This TCR was recovered from a woman aged 18-29 years in good health. The CDR3 DNA reads TGTGCCAGCCGCCACCCATTCGCGAGATCCGAGCAGTACTTC. It codes for CASRHPFARSEQYF.